The 20 T cell receptor beta chains below were found in one sample sequenced in a study of blood T cell repertoires in COVID-19. The protocol was immunoSEQ multiplex PCR, while the TCRdb copy is restricted to in-frame clones and leaves out a portion. This table has about 280,000 clones, 88% appearing once. Sequenced sample: peripheral blood. The origin of the receptors is a man between 18 and 35 years old with active or convalescent COVID-19.

J is TRBJ2-4 and V is TRBV6-6; TRBD2 might be the D (6 bases). The CDR3 covers 15 residues. CDR1 and CDR2 (germline): MNHNY, SVGAGI (reference sequence). Trimming stripped 4 bases from V and 2 bases from J, with 12 bases between. In DNA form, the CDR3 reads TGTGCCAGCAGTTCCAACGCGGGACCCAAAAACATTCAGTACTTC. Encoded protein: CASSSNAGPKNIQYF.

J is TRBJ2-3 and V is TRBV4-2; TRBD2 agrees at 15 bases. Trimming at V came to 0 bases and at J to 5 bases, leaving 18 bases not matched to a gene. The CDR3 has 22 residues. Germline loops: CDR1 LGHNA, CDR2 YNFKEQ. The DNA for the CDR3 is TGTGCCAGCAGCCAAGATAGCAGCTCAGGACTAGCGGGGGGGATGGCGGGAGATACGCAGTATTTT. This translates into CASSQDSSSGLAGGMAGDTQYF.

The rearrangement joins TRBV3-1 (or the pseudogene TRBV3-2) to TRBJ2-3, with D possibly TRBD2 on 7 matching bases. There are 18 residues in the CDR3. Trimming left V 0 bases short and J 5 bases short, with 21 bases between. Germline CDR1 is LGHDT and CDR2 is YNNKEL (reference sequence). The CDR3 is CASSQDEGGGRIRDTQYF. The CDR3 coding sequence is TGTGCCAGCAGCCAAGATGAGGGCGGGGGCCGCATCCGAGATACGCAGTATTTT.

V is TRBV11-2 and J is TRBJ2-7; D unclear. Germline V gene lookup returns CDR1 SGHAT and CDR2 FQNNGV. With 5 bases removed from V and 1 base from J, the gap between germline ends came to 3 bases. The CDR3 is 11 amino acids. The CDR3 DNA follows: TGTGCCAGCAGCCGGTCCTACGAGCAGTACTTC. This sequence encodes CASSRSYEQYF.

The V and J genes are TRBV10-3 and TRBJ1-1; D unresolved. Trimming removed 10 bases from V and 4 bases from J, with 13 bases in between. This CDR3 has 12 residues. Germline CDR1 reads ENHRY; CDR2 reads SYGVKD. CDR3 coding DNA: TGTGCCACCGGATCGGGTGCCACTGAAGCTTTCTTT. This sequence encodes CATGSGATEAFF.

V and J are TRBV6-5 and TRBJ2-7, with TRBD1 identical over 7 bases. Germline loops: CDR1 MNHEY, CDR2 SVGAGI. This CDR3 comprises 15 residues. With 5 bases clipped from V and 3 bases from J, the junction kept 10 bases outside the gene matches. The DNA for the CDR3 is TGTGCCAGCAGTAAGGACAGGCCGGGAAGCTACGAGCAGTACTTC. Translated, it gives CASSKDRPGSYEQYF.

This clone was detected a few times. V is TRBV27 and J is TRBJ2-1, with 7 bases matching TRBD2. J was trimmed by 5 bases and V by 6 bases; bases with no gene match: 10. CDR1 and CDR2 (germline): MNHEY, SMNVEV (reference sequence). There are 15 residues in the CDR3. CDR3 in amino acids: CASRSSGGTDNEQFF. The CDR3 nucleotides are TGTGCCAGCAGGTCTAGCGGTGGTACGGACAATGAGCAGTTCTTC.

The V call is TRBV3-1 (or the pseudogene TRBV3-2), the J call TRBJ1-6; the D is unclear. This CDR3 has 15 residues. CDR1 and CDR2 from the germline V gene are LGHDT and YNNKEL (reference sequence). Trimming cost V 1 base and J 8 bases, with 12 bases left between them. The CDR3 spells CASSQGVREHSPLHF. CDR3 in DNA: TGTGCCAGCAGCCAAGGGGTGAGGGAACATTCACCCCTCCACTTT.

A note on this clone: Germline is not matched at one junction end, which may reflect a read error. The chain combines TRBV29-1 with TRBJ2-7; D is unresolved. Germline V lookup: CDR1 SQVTM, CDR2 ANQGSEA. This CDR3 has 13 residues. The CDR3 spells CSVEEARNYEQYF. As DNA, the CDR3 is TGCAGCGTGGAAGAGGCCAGAAACTACGAGCAGTACTTC.

V usage is TRBV6-5 and J usage is TRBJ1-5, with 7 positions matching TRBD1. CDR1 and CDR2 (germline): MNHEY, SVGAGI. J gave up 9 bases and V 6 bases, and 11 bases lay outside the gene matches. CDR3 size: 14 residues. CDR3 residues: CASSLGQTRGPQHF. The DNA of the CDR3 is TGTGCCAGCAGCTTGGGACAGACAAGGGGGCCCCAGCATTTT.

V and J are TRBV19 and TRBJ1-2; D perhaps matches TRBD1 (5 bases). V was shortened by 1 base and J by 8 bases, with 11 bases between the two germline ends. CDR1 LNHDA and CDR2 SQIVND come from the germline V gene (reference sequence). The CDR3 loop spans 13 amino acids. In nucleotides, the CDR3 is TGTGCCAGTAGTATAGCGGGGGGACCGGGCTACACCTTC. Translated, it gives CASSIAGGPGYTF. The full variable domain, in which reference TRBV19 and TRBJ1-2 provide the parts outside the CDR3, is DGGITQSPKYLFRKEGQNVTLSCEQNLNHDAMYWYRQDPGQGLRLIYYSQIVNDFQKGDIAEGYSVSREKKESFPLTVTSAQKNPTAFYLCASSIAGGPGYTFGSGTRLTVV.

This chain links TRBV21-1 with TRBJ2-1; no DNA check was done on the table's D call, TRBD2. TRBV21-1 is flagged as a pseudogene. The CDR3 sequence is 14 residues long. Here the CDR3 DNA reads TGTGCCAGAACGAACTATCGCTCCTACAATGAGCAGTTCTTC. It translates to CARTNYRSYNEQFF.

V usage is TRBV13 and J usage is TRBJ1-1; TRBD1 aligns across 8 bases. With V trimmed by 3 bases and J by 3 bases, 3 bases remained unmatched. Per germline, CDR1 PRHDT and CDR2 FYEKMQ (reference sequence). This CDR3 has 14 amino acids. This CDR3 is CASSFRGRDTEAFF. The CDR3 nucleotides are TGTGCCAGCAGCTTCAGGGGGCGCGACACTGAAGCTTTCTTT.

CDR3 residues: CASSSTGGGKLFF. The CDR3 coding sequence is TGTGCCAGCAGCTCCACTGGGGGCGGAAAACTGTTTTTT. The gene calls are TRBV11-2 and TRBJ1-4, with D possibly being TRBD1 (6 bases). The CDR3 has 13 residues. Deletions cut 4 bases from V and 10 bases from J, with 13 bases between. Looked up from germline, CDR1 is SGHAT and CDR2 is FQNNGV.

The chain recombines TRBV6-1 with TRBJ1-2, with D unresolved. Trimming cost V 1 base and J 2 bases, with 14 bases left between them. Germline V gene lookup returns CDR1 MNHNS and CDR2 SASEGT. The CDR3 covers 16 residues. The CDR3 DNA reads as TGTGCCAGCAGTGAAGGGGCCGAGGGTGAAAACTATGGCTACACCTTC. Its translation is CASSEGAEGENYGYTF.

The V gene is TRBV14, the J gene TRBJ1-1; 7 bases are a match to TRBD1. CDR1 is SGHDN, CDR2 FVKESK, per germline. The CDR3 covers 15 residues. Trimming took 3 bases from V and 1 from J; bases not matched to a gene: 5. DNA of the CDR3: TGTGCCAGCAGCCAGTTACAGGGGCAGAACACTGAAGCTTTCTTT. Protein: CASSQLQGQNTEAFF.

This rearrangement joins TRBV7-2 to TRBJ1-2; D unclear. Germline V lookup: CDR1 SGHTA, CDR2 FQGNSA. With 2 bases removed from V and 8 bases from J, the gap between germline ends came to 15 bases. This CDR3 contains 14 residues. The CDR3 protein is CASSLYEGSEGYTF. The CDR3 DNA follows: TGTGCCAGCAGCTTATATGAGGGCTCTGAGGGCTACACCTTC.

The V gene is TRBV19, the J gene TRBJ1-5, with 7 positions matching TRBD1. The V gene's germline CDR1 is LNHDA and CDR2 SQIVND (reference sequence). The CDR3 covers 15 residues. The V gene end was trimmed by 5 bases and the J gene end by 0 bases; junction bases not matched to a gene: 4. The DNA for the CDR3 is TGTGCCAGTAGTCCGACAGGGAATAGCAATCAGCCCCAGCATTTT. Protein: CASSPTGNSNQPQHF.

The chain recombines TRBV19 with TRBJ1-1; tentative D call: TRBD1 (6 bases). The CDR3 runs to 14 residues. Germline V lookup: CDR1 LNHDA, CDR2 SQIVND (reference sequence). V lost 3 bases and J 1 base, leaving 9 bases between the germline ends. As DNA, the CDR3 is TGTGCCAGTAGTATCGCACAGGGGAACACTGAAGCTTTCTTT. Its translation: CASSIAQGNTEAFF.

This clone has more than one count but fewer than ten. The chain combines TRBV18 with TRBJ2-7, with 7 bases lining up with TRBD1. V dropped 3 bases and J dropped 6; count of bases not matched to a gene: 8. There are 14 residues in the CDR3. Germline V CDR1 and CDR2: KGHSH, LQKENI. This CDR3 is CASSPTTGPSEQYF. DNA of the CDR3: TGTGCCAGCTCACCGACGACAGGGCCCTCCGAGCAGTACTTC.